Sequencing of this T cell receptor (beta chain) was carried out in a study of spatial heterogeneity in lung cancer. Study-level background: The study consistently detected more beta-chain than alpha-chain sequences. Broader study findings: The numbers of ubiquitous and regional expanded TCRs correlated with ubiquitous and regional nonsynonymous mutations, respectively. Within tumors, counts of expanded alpha and beta TCRs tracked tumor mutation counts.

In germline, CDR1 is MGHDK, CDR2 SYGVNS. Trimming left V 3 bases short and J 0 bases short, with 11 bases between. The CDR3 loop spans 15 amino acids. Time point indicated: sample taken at primary tumor resection. Unsorted whole RNA samples from tumor, nontumor lung or frozen PBMC were sequenced. In TCRdb, the 5' RACE reads were re-called with MiXCR into one record per CDR3 protein. The table has some 1,400 distinct CDR3 sequences, 15% seen once. As to this clonotype: The antigen remains unidentified. This may come from a read error, since a much larger clone is one base off.

The V call is TRBV25-1, the J call TRBJ1-1; TRBD1 might be the D (5 bases). The receptor's source is a male donor with early-stage non-small cell lung cancer. The starting material was lung tumor tissue, obtained at surgery. The CDR3 DNA follows: TGTGCCAGCAGTGACGGGGCTGGGTTGAACACTGAAGCTTTCTTT. As protein: CASSDGAGLNTEAFF.